A selection of T cell receptor beta chains follows, all from one sample in a study of cytomegalovirus exposure and HLA in healthy donors. TCRdb keeps only in-frame clones here, not all; method: immunoSEQ multiplex PCR. The sample has roughly 100,000 clones, around two thirds seen once. Sequenced: PBMCs. Receptor source: a man between 45 and 60 years old in good health and CMV-seropositive. The CDR3 runs from the conserved cysteine through the conserved F or W. D genes are given only for firm matches. Clone size is given for some rows only: seen once, a few or many times, or a class if the clone is expanded.

D	V	J	size	length	DNA	CDR3
.	TRBV7-3	TRBJ1-1	.	13	TGTGCCAGCAGCTTAACGGCGGACACTGAAGCTTTCTTT	CASSLTADTEAFF
.	TRBV9	TRBJ2-3	.	15	TGTGCCAGCACCACAGGGTTCACTGGCACAGATACGCAGTATTTT	CASTTGFTGTDTQYF
TRBD2	TRBV29-1	TRBJ2-7	few	12	TGCAGCGTGGGGGAGGGAGACTACGAGCAGTACTTC	CSVGEGDYEQYF
.	TRBV6-1	TRBJ1-5	.	15	TGTGCCAGCAGCGCCCGGGAGGGGGTTAGTCAGCCCCAGCATTTT	CASSAREGVSQPQHF
TRBD1	TRBV6-1	TRBJ2-5	.	14	TGTGCCAGCAGTGGGGACAGGGCGGGAGAGACCCAGTACTTC	CASSGDRAGETQYF
.	TRBV5-1	TRBJ2-2	.	16	TGCGCCAGCAGCTTGGAAGGGACACTTCGGACCGGGGAGCTGTTTTTT	CASSLEGTLRTGELFF
.	TRBV2	TRBJ2-3	once	17	TGTGCCAGCAGTGAAGTGCCCCCCGGGACTGGCACAGATACGCAGTATTTT	CASSEVPPGTGTDTQYF
.	TRBV2	TRBJ2-3	.	15	TGTGCCAGCAGGGCGGGACCGCTTTTCACAGATACGCAGTATTTT	CASRAGPLFTDTQYF
.	TRBV5-1	TRBJ2-1	.	16	TGCGCCAGCAGCTTGGGGCTCCGGGACACGGACAATGAGCAGTTCTTC	CASSLGLRDTDNEQFF
.	TRBV6-1	TRBJ1-1	few	13	TGTGCCAGCAGTTCCGGGCCGGGGACTGAAGCTTTCTTT	CASSSGPGTEAFF
TRBD2	TRBV10-3	TRBJ2-1	.	20	TGTGCCATCAGTGATACTGTCGTAGGGACTAGCGGCCATTCCTACAATGAGCAGTTCTTC	CAISDTVVGTSGHSYNEQFF
TRBD2	TRBV12-5	TRBJ2-7	.	16	TGTGCTAGTGGTTTGGTGACTAGCGGGGGGGCCCACGAGCAGTACTTC	CASGLVTSGGAHEQYF
.	TRBV27	TRBJ2-1	.	14	TGTGCCAGCAGTTTCGGACTGACCTACAATGAGCAGTTCTTC	CASSFGLTYNEQFF
.	TRBV4-1	TRBJ1-1	.	17	TGCGCCAGCAGCCAAGATGAGAGCCGGGGGGCGAACACTGAAGCTTTCTTT	CASSQDESRGANTEAFF
TRBD1	TRBV19	TRBJ2-2	.	15	TGTGCCAGTACCCTCCGGGACAGGGGGCTCTGGGAGCTGTTTTTT	CASTLRDRGLWELFF
.	TRBV4-1	TRBJ2-1	.	15	TGCGCCAGCAGCCAACCAGCGGGCTCGATCTATGAGCAGTTCTTC	CASSQPAGSIYEQFF
TRBD1	TRBV11-2	TRBJ2-1	few	17	TGTGCCAGCAGCTCCTCTACAGGGGGAAGCTCCTACAATGAGCAGTTCTTC	CASSSSTGGSSYNEQFF
.	TRBV15	TRBJ2-5	.	15	TGTGCCACCAGCAGAGATACTCGGTTTCAAGAGACCCAGTACTTC	CATSRDTRFQETQYF
TRBD2	TRBV30	TRBJ2-1	.	19	TGTGCCTGGAGCCATAGGACGGAGATTAGCGGGAATAGGAACAATGAGCAGTTCTTC	CAWSHRTEISGNRNNEQFF
TRBD1	TRBV5-1	TRBJ1-2	.	15	TGCGCCAGCAGTCCCGTGACAGGGCCGAACTATGGCTACACCTTC	CASSPVTGPNYGYTF
TRBD1	TRBV19	TRBJ1-5	.	14	TGTGCCAGTAGTTCTGTGGACAGGGAAGAGCCCCAGCATTTT	CASSSVDREEPQHF
.	TRBV4-1	TRBJ1-4	.	14	TGCGCCAGCAGCCCCCTGCAGGTATATGAAAAACTGTTTTTT	CASSPLQVYEKLFF
.	TRBV9	TRBJ2-1	.	15	TGTGCCAGCAGCGCCCGGGGTAGCTCCTACAATGAGCAGTTCTTC	CASSARGSSYNEQFF
TRBD2	TRBV7-3	TRBJ2-1	.	18	TGTGCCAGCAGCCCTGAACTAGCGGGGTGGGTTGGGGACAATGAGCAGTTCTTC	CASSPELAGWVGDNEQFF
.	TRBV30	TRBJ1-6	.	15	TGTGCCTGGAGCCTCCCTGGGCAGGGGCGTTCACCCCTCCACTTT	CAWSLPGQGRSPLHF
.	TRBV6-1	TRBJ1-5	.	19	TGTGCCAGCAGTGAAGCGAGGGTTTCGGATTCTTATAGCAATCAGCCCCAGCATTTT	CASSEARVSDSYSNQPQHF
TRBD2	TRBV5-1	TRBJ2-7	.	18	TGCGCCAGCAGCCTACCGGGACTAGCGGGGGGCCAACCCTACGAGCAGTACTTC	CASSLPGLAGGQPYEQYF
TRBD1	TRBV2	TRBJ1-2	.	15	TGTGCCAGCAGTGAAAAACAGGGGGCCTACTATGGCTACACCTTC	CASSEKQGAYYGYTF
TRBD2	TRBV2	TRBJ2-3	.	18	TGTGCCAGCACTAGACTAGCGGGAGGTGTAATTAGCACAGATACGCAGTATTTT	CASTRLAGGVISTDTQYF
.	TRBV6-1	TRBJ1-1	few	13	TGTGCCAGCAGTGAAGCCTACGACAGCGGGGCTTTCTTT	CASSEAYDSGAFF
.	TRBV27	TRBJ1-6	.	14	TGTGCCAGCAGTTTACTCCACGCGGATTCACCCCTCCACTTT	CASSLLHADSPLHF
.	TRBV7-6	TRBJ2-7	.	15	TGTGCCAGCAGCTCCCAGGGGAGTTTCCTCTACGAGCAGTACTTC	CASSSQGSFLYEQYF
TRBD2	TRBV2	TRBJ2-5	.	18	TGTGCCAGCAGTGAACCTCTATGGGTAGCGGGGGGAAGAGAGACCCAGTACTTC	CASSEPLWVAGGRETQYF
TRBD1	TRBV4-1	TRBJ2-1	.	15	TGCGCCAGCAGCCTCCCCGGGACAGGGGTCGATGAGCAGTTCTTC	CASSLPGTGVDEQFF
TRBD1	TRBV11-2	TRBJ2-7	.	14	TGTGCCAGCAGCTTGGGACAGGGGGTAGGAGAGCAGTACTTC	CASSLGQGVGEQYF
TRBD2	TRBV5-1	TRBJ2-7	.	15	TGCGCCAGCAGCCTAGGACTAGCGGGAGACGACGAGCAGTACTTC	CASSLGLAGDDEQYF
.	TRBV6-1	TRBJ1-1	.	15	TGTGCCAGCAGTGAAAACCCAGGGGTTAACACTGAAGCTTTCTTT	CASSENPGVNTEAFF